These 4 T cell receptor beta chains originate from one sample sequenced in a study of shared clonotypes between healthy human individuals. Profiling relied on immunoSEQ multiplex PCR, and the TCRdb table lists in-frame clones only, not all of them. This sample yields around 370,000 clones, of which about 96% are seen a single time; approximately 0.3% belongs to the top ten. The sample was memory CD8+ T cells sorted from blood. Described subset: CD45RO+ cells pooled with CCR7-negative TemRA cells. These receptor sequences come from a man aged 25-40 years in good health.

The rearrangement joins TRBV9 to TRBJ1-3; no definite D call. Trimming removed 1 base at V and 0 bases at J, with 8 bases between. CDR1 and CDR2 (germline): SGDLS, YYNGEE. CDR3 length equals 15 residues. The DNA of the CDR3 is TGTGCCAGCAGCGTACTTGGGATCTCTGGAAACACCATATATTTT. Protein product: CASSVLGISGNTIYF.

This chain joins TRBV5-7 and TRBJ2-7; no clear D. TRBV5-7 is noted as an ORF with a role that remains uncertain. Trimming cost V 0 bases and J 0 bases, with 10 bases left between them. The CDR3 length is 15 residues. DNA for the CDR3: TGTGCCAGCAGCTTGGTATACTTACTCTCCTACGAGCAGTACTTC. Translated, it gives CASSLVYLLSYEQYF.

The chain carries TRBV10-2 and TRBJ2-7, with 11 nucleotides matching TRBD2. This CDR3 contains 15 residues. Per the germline V gene, CDR1 is WSHSY and CDR2 is SAAADI. The J segment lost 5 bases and the V segment lost 4 bases, leaving 7 bases of the junction unmatched. The CDR3: CASSVRLAGLDEQYF. DNA for the CDR3: TGCGCCAGCAGTGTAAGACTAGCGGGACTTGACGAGCAGTACTTC.

This clone came up once. The chain joins TRBV19 to TRBJ2-7; the match to TRBD1 covers 11 bases. This CDR3 is 15 amino acids long. Germline values: CDR1 LNHDA, CDR2 SQIVND (reference sequence). Trimming at V came to 5 bases and at J to 1 base, leaving 4 bases not matched to a gene. This CDR3 is CASSVGTGGSYEQYF. The DNA for the CDR3 is TGTGCCAGTAGTGTCGGGACAGGGGGTTCCTACGAGCAGTACTTC.